The 6 T cell receptor beta chains below were found in one sample sequenced in a study of beta chain features in type 1 diabetes. As every portion of the isolated RNA was reverse transcribed, the sequencing read expressed TCRB transcripts. Only in-frame clones appear in the TCRdb table, and some are missing; sequencing was by immunoSEQ multiplex PCR. This repertoire shows 200,000 to 300,000 clones, 27% found once; its top ten account for approximately 4%. The sequenced material came from central memory CD4+ T cells from blood. The receptors shown here come from a young man in good health.

This clone has a handful of counts. The chain links TRBV10-3 to TRBJ2-7, with D maybe TRBD2 (6 bases). This CDR3 is built from 15 residues. V dropped 2 bases and J dropped 3 bases, with 14 bases sitting between them. Germline lookup yields CDR1 ENHRY and CDR2 SYGVKD. The CDR3 spells CAISETSGSFYEQYF. The CDR3 nucleotides read TGTGCCATCAGTGAGACGAGCGGGTCCTTCTACGAGCAGTACTTC.

V is TRBV7-2 and J is TRBJ2-1; tentative D call: TRBD1 (6 bases). V lost 7 bases and J 0 bases, leaving 10 bases between the germline ends. CDR1 is SGHTA, CDR2 FQGNSA, per germline. The CDR3 totals 14 residues. CDR3 sequence (DNA): TGTGCCAGCACCGGACAGTTCTCCTACAATGAGCAGTTCTTC. It yields the protein CASTGQFSYNEQFF.

This clone showed up many times. The V call is TRBV5-6, the J call TRBJ1-6; D is unresolved. The V end was cut by 0 bases, the J end by 7 bases, with 5 bases between. Germline values: CDR1 SGHDT, CDR2 YYEEEE. This CDR3 has 13 amino acids. The CDR3 DNA follows: TGTGCCAGCAGCTTGGTAGACAATTCACCCCTCCACTTT. Translated, it gives CASSLVDNSPLHF.

The chain employs TRBV7-2 and TRBJ2-5; a weak D match, TRBD2 (5 bases). The germline V and J ends were trimmed by 7 bases and 5 bases, with 14 bases remaining between them. This CDR3 region has 13 residues. The germline V gene has CDR1 SGHTA and CDR2 FQGNSA. CDR3 loop: CASKSPGFETQYF. In DNA form, the CDR3 reads TGTGCCAGCAAAAGTCCGGGATTCGAGACCCAGTACTTC.

The chain carries TRBV25-1 and TRBJ2-1; no definite D call. The V gene's germline CDR1 is MGHDK and CDR2 SYGVNS. V shed 5 bases and J shed 5 bases, with 13 bases lying between them. This CDR3 is 14 amino acids long. The CDR3 DNA is TGTGCCAGCAGTCTAAGTAGGCCGGACAATGAGCAGTTCTTC. Protein: CASSLSRPDNEQFF.

This clone was seen only a few times. The J gene is TRBJ2-1, the V gene TRBV18, with 9 bases aligning to TRBD2. Germline lookup yields CDR1 KGHSH and CDR2 LQKENI. This CDR3 region has 14 residues. Trimming at V came to 5 bases and at J to 7 bases, leaving 6 bases not matched to a gene. The CDR3 protein is CASSKGSGSNEQFF. The CDR3 DNA reads TGTGCCAGCTCAAAAGGTAGCGGGAGTAATGAGCAGTTCTTC.